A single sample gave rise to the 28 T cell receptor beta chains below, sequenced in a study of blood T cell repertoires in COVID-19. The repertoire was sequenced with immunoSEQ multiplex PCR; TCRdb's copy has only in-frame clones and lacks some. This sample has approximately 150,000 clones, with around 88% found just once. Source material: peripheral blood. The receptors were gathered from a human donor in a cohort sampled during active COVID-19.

Here the CDR3 DNA reads TGCGCCAGCAGCCGAGAAGCGGGGGGATACAATGAGCAGTTCTTC. Its protein product is CASSREAGGYNEQFF. The genes are TRBV4-3 and TRBJ2-1, with TRBD2 identical over 9 bases. Germline V CDR1 and CDR2: LGHNA, YSLEER. Trimming took 4 bases from V and 4 from J; bases not matched to a gene: 5. The CDR3 runs 15 residues.

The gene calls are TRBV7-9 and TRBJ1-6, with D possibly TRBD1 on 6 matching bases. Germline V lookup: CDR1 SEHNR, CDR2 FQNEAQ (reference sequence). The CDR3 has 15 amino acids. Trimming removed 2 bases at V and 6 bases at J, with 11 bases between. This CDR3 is CASSLKGRGNSPLHF. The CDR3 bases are TGTGCCAGCAGCTTAAAGGGCAGGGGTAATTCACCCCTCCACTTT.

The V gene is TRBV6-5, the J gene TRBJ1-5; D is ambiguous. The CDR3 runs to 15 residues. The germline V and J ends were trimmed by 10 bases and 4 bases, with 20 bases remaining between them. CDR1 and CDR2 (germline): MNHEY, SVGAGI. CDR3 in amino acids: CATLPPPGFNQPQHF. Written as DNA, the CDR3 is TGTGCCACCCTACCTCCCCCGGGGTTTAATCAGCCCCAGCATTTT.

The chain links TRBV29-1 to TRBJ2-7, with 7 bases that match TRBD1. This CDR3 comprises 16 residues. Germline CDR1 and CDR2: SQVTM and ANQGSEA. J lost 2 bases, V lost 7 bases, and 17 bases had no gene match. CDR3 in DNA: TGCAGCGCCGTAACAAGGGACAGCTTATCACCCTACGAGCAGTACTTC. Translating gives CSAVTRDSLSPYEQYF.

DNA for the CDR3: TGTGCCAGCAGCGTAGGAGGACAGGGGCCCTCCTACGAGCAGTACTTC. Its protein is CASSVGGQGPSYEQYF. The J gene is TRBJ2-7, the V gene TRBV9, with 9 positions matching TRBD1. Germline CDR1 and CDR2: SGDLS and YYNGEE. There are 16 residues in the CDR3. After removal of 0 bases from V and 0 bases from J, the junction contained 4 bases not matched to a gene.

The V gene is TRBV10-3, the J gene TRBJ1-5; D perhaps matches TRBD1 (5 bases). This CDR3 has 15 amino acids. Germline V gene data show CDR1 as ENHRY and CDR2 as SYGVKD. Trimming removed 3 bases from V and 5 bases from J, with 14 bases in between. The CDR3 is CAISDYGTQDQPQHF. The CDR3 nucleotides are TGTGCCATCAGTGATTATGGGACTCAGGATCAGCCCCAGCATTTT.

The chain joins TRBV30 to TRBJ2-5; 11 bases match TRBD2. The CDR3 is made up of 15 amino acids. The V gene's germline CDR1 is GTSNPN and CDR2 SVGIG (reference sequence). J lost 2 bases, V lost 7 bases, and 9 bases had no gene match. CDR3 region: CAYLLAGGWQETQYF. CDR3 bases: TGTGCCTACCTGTTAGCGGGGGGGTGGCAAGAGACCCAGTACTTC.

CDR3 residues: CASSAEVNEQFF. The CDR3, as DNA: TGTGCCAGCAGCGCTGAGGTGAATGAGCAGTTCTTC. The chain is built from TRBV9 and TRBJ2-1; D gene unclear. The germline V gene encodes CDR1 SGDLS and CDR2 YYNGEE. V was clipped by 3 bases and J by 7 bases, with 8 bases between them. CDR3 size: 12 residues.

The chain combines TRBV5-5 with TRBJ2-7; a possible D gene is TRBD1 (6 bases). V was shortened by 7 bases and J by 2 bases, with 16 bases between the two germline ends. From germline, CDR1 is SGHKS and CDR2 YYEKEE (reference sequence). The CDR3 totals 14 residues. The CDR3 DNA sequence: TGTGCCAGCGTCCTGAGCCCAGGGGCCTACGAGCAGTACTTC. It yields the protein CASVLSPGAYEQYF.

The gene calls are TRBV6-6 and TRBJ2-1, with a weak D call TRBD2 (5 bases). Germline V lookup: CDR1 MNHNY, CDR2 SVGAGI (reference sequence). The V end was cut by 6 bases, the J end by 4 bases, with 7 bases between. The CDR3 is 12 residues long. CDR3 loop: CASSQRYNEQFF. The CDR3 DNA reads TGTGCCAGCAGCCAGCGGTACAATGAGCAGTTCTTC.

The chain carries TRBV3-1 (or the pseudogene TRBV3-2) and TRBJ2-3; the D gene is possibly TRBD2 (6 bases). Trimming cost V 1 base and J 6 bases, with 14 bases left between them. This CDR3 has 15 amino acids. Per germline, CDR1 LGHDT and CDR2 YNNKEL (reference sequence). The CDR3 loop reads CASSQGGGLRDTQYF. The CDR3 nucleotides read TGTGCCAGCAGCCAAGGCGGAGGGCTACGGGATACGCAGTATTTT.

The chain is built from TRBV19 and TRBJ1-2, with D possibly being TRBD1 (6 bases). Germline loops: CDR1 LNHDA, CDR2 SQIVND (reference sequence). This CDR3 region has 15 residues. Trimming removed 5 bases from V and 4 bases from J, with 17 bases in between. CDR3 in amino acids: CASSPGAQGSYGYTF. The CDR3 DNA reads TGTGCCAGTAGTCCAGGGGCCCAAGGTAGCTATGGCTACACCTTC.

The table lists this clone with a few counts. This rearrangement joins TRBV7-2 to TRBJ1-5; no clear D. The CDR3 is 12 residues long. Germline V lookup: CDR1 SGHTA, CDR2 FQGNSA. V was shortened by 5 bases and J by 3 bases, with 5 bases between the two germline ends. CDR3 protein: CASSHSNQPQHF. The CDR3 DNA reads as TGTGCCAGCAGCCATTCCAATCAGCCCCAGCATTTT.

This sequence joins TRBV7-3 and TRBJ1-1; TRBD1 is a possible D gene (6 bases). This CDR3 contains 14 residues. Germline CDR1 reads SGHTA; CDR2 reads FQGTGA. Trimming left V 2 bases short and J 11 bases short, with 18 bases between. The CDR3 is CASSLGAGAEAAFF. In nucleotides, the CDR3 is TGTGCCAGCAGCTTAGGGGCGGGGGCAGAAGCCGCTTTCTTT.

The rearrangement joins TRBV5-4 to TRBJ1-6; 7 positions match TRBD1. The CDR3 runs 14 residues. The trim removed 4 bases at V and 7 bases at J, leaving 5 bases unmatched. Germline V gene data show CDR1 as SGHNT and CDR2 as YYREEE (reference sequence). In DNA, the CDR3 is TGTGCCAGCAGCACCCGGGACAGAAATTCACCCCTCCACTTT. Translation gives CASSTRDRNSPLHF. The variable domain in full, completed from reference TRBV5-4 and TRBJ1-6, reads ETGVTQSPTHLIKTRGQQVTLRCSSQSGHNTVSWYQQALGQGPQFIFQYYREEENGRGNFPPRFSGLQFPNYSSELNVNALELDDSALYLCASSTRDRNSPLHFGNGTRLTVT.

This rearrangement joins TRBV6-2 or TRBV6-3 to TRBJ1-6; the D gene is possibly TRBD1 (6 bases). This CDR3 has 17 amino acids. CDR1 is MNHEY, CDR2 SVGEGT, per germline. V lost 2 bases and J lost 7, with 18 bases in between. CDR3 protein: CASSYPTIRGKNSPLHF. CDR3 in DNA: TGTGCCAGCAGTTACCCCACGATCAGGGGAAAGAATTCACCCCTCCACTTT.

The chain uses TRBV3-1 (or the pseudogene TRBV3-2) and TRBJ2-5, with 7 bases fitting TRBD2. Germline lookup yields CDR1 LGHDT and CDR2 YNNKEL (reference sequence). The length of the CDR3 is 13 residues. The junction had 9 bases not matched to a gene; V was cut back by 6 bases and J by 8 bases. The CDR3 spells CASSWGGSTTQYF. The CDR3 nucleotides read TGTGCCAGCAGTTGGGGGGGGAGTACTACCCAGTACTTC.

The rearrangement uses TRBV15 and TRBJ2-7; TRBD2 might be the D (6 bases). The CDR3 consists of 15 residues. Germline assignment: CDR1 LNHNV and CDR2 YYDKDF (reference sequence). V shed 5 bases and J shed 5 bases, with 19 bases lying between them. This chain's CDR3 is CATSGAGRLINEQYF. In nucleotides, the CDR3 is TGTGCCACCAGCGGGGCCGGGAGACTGATCAACGAGCAGTACTTC.

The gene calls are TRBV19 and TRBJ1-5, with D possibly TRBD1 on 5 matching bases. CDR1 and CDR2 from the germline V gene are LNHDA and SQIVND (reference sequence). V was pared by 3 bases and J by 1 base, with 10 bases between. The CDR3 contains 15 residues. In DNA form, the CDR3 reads TGTGCCAGTAGTATCGGGGGTAGGAGCAATCAGCCCCAGCATTTT. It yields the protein CASSIGGRSNQPQHF.

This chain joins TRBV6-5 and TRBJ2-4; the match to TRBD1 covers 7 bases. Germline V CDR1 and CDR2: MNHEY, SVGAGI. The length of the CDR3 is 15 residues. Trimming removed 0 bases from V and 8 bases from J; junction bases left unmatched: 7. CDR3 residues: CASSYSSRGKDIQYF. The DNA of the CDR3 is TGTGCCAGCAGTTACTCGAGCAGGGGGAAGGACATTCAGTACTTC.

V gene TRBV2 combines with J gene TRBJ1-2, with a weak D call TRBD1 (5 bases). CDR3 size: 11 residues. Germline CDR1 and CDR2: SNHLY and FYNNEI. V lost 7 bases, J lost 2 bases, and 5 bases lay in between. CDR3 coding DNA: TGTGCCAGCACAGGGAACTATGGCTACACCTTC. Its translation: CASTGNYGYTF.

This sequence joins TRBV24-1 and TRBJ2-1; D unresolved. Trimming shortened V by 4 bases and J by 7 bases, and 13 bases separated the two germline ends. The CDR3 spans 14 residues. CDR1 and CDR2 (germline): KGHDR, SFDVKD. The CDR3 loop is CATSDRSLGNEQFF. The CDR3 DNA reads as TGTGCCACCAGTGACCGTTCCCTCGGTAATGAGCAGTTCTTC.

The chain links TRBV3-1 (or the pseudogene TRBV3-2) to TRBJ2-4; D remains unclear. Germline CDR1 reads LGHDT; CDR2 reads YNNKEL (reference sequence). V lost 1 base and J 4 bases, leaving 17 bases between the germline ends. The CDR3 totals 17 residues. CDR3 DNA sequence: TGTGCCAGCAGCCAAGTTGTTGGCATGTACGGGAAAAACATTCAGTACTTC. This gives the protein CASSQVVGMYGKNIQYF.

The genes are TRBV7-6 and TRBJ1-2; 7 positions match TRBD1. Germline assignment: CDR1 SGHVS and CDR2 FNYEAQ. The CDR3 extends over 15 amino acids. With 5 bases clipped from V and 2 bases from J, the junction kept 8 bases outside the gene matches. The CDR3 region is CASSPDQGGNYGYTF. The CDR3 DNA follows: TGTGCCAGCAGCCCGGACCAGGGGGGAAACTATGGCTACACCTTC.

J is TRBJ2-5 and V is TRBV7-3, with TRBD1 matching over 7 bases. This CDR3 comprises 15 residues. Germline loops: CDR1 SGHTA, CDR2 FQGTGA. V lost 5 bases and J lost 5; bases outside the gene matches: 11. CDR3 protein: CASSPHPTGVETQYF. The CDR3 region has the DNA TGTGCCAGCAGCCCCCACCCCACAGGGGTCGAGACCCAGTACTTC.

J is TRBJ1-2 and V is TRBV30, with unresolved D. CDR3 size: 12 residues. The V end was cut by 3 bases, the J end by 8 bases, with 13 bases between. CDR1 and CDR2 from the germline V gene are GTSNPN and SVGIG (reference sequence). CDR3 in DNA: TGTGCCTGGAGCCCCCCGGGGAGCGGCTACACCTTC. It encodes CAWSPPGSGYTF.

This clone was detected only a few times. In nucleotides, the CDR3 is TGTGCCAGCAGTTTGTCAGGGGGCAGGAACACTGAAGCTTTCTTT. Amino acids: CASSLSGGRNTEAFF. The chain links TRBV27 to TRBJ1-1; 8 positions agree with TRBD1. The J segment lost 1 base and the V segment lost 3 bases, leaving 4 bases of the junction unmatched. This CDR3 is 15 amino acids long. Germline V CDR1 and CDR2: MNHEY, SMNVEV (reference sequence).

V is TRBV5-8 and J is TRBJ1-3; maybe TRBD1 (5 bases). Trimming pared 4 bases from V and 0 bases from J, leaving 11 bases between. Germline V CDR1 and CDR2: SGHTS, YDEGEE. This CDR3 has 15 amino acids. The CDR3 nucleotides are TGTGCCAGCAGCACCTGGGGGGGCTCTGGAAACACCATATATTTT. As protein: CASSTWGGSGNTIYF.